This TCR beta chain derives from a study of T cell clones after liver transplantation. Background on the study: TCRbeta sequencing after a pre-transplant mixed lymphocyte reaction identified graft-donor-reactive clones, later tracked in post-transplant blood. Study-wide results and caveats: The donor-reactive repertoire was only partly measurable in a couple of subjects, lacking donor cells.

The repertoire was sequenced with immunoSEQ multiplex PCR; TCRdb's copy has only in-frame clones and lacks some. This sample has about 80,000 clones, with about 84% found just once. In the case of this clone: The antigen is not known.

The germline V gene has CDR1 LGHNA and CDR2 YNFKEQ. The CDR3 runs to 12 residues. The ends were cut back, 0 bases at V and 7 bases at J, with 3 bases in the middle. The chain employs TRBV4-2 and TRBJ2-2; no clear D gene. The specimen was CD4+ T cells from blood, collected approximately 3.5 years after liver transplant. This clonotype was obtained from a human patient who received a liver transplant. The graft donor may have contributed some T cells. The CDR3 DNA follows: TGTGCCAGCAGCCAAGAAGTCGGGGAGCTGTTTTTT. Encoded protein: CASSQEVGELFF.